A selection of T cell receptor beta chains follows, all from one sample in a study of T cell clusters in autoimmune cytopenias. TCRdb re-called the multiplex PCR reads and gives one entry per CDR3 protein, without DNA. This repertoire includes roughly 6,900 distinct CDR3 sequences. This sample was shared with a second study, whose subject was T cell repertoires in aging, cancer and after chemotherapy.

Material for sequencing was peripheral blood. These receptor sequences come from a human donor in good health. Each CDR3 is given with its conserved first and last residue. Where a row states a size, it is once, few, many or the class of an expanded clone; other rows omit it.

j_call v_call clone_size cdr3_aa
TRBJ1-5 TRBV5-6 NA CASSLRQGISNQPQHF
TRBJ2-1 TRBV6-1 medium-sized CASSEWGLAGNNEQFF
TRBJ2-1 TRBV6-1 medium-sized CASSAQTSGDNEQFF
TRBJ1-5 TRBV19 NA CASSKRQGNQPQHF
TRBJ2-7 TRBV5-6 medium-sized CASSVAGMSEQYF
TRBJ2-1 TRBV5-6 medium-sized CASSWEHPSSYNEQFF
TRBJ1-2 TRBV6-2/TRBV6-3 NA CASSYGPLYGYTF
TRBJ2-7 TRBV5-1 NA CASSLEVTGEYEQYF
TRBJ2-3 TRBV29-1 medium-sized CSVEDSSTHTDTQYF
TRBJ2-5 TRBV5-1 NA CASSGGLADPQETQYF
TRBJ2-5 TRBV7-6 medium-sized CASSLGAQGVKTQYF
TRBJ2-5 TRBV6-2/TRBV6-3 NA CASSYLQRNQETQYF
TRBJ2-7 TRBV19 medium-sized CASSIDLGTVYEQYF
TRBJ2-2 TRBV19 medium-sized CASSPRDSPTGELFF
TRBJ2-3 TRBV12-3/TRBV12-4 medium-sized CASSLVPPGDTQYF
TRBJ2-4 TRBV12-3/TRBV12-4 NA CASSGPTGPAKNIQYF
TRBJ2-3 TRBV24-1 NA CATSDSATVLEYF
TRBJ1-6 TRBV29-1 medium-sized CSAYRDSDSPLHF
TRBJ1-4 TRBV6-6 NA CASNSGTGNEKLFF
TRBJ1-5 TRBV6-5 NA CASSPNLPNQPQHF
TRBJ2-7 TRBV5-1 NA CASSWDTIYEQYF
TRBJ2-7 TRBV6-5 medium-sized CASSYSASGGYEQYF
TRBJ1-5 TRBV19 NA CASSIRGPNQPQHF
TRBJ1-2 TRBV5-5 NA CASSPILGARNYGYTF
TRBJ2-7 TRBV30 medium-sized CAWSHRSEQYF
TRBJ2-7 TRBV27 medium-sized CASSLRLAGDYEQYF
TRBJ2-2 TRBV30 medium-sized CAWRVSKEYGELFF
TRBJ1-2 TRBV6-1 NA CASSEPTALYGYTF
TRBJ1-1 TRBV29-1 medium-sized CSVKTGRAEAFF
TRBJ2-3 TRBV24-1 NA CATSRDSSTDTQYF
TRBJ2-6 TRBV27 NA CASSDRGRGANVLTF
TRBJ2-7 TRBV11-2 NA CASSLGRGATSYEQYF
TRBJ2-1 TRBV6-4 NA CASSDGTLSYNEQFF
TRBJ1-1 TRBV6-5 medium-sized CASSPDVWNTEAFF
TRBJ2-7 TRBV4-3 NA CASSQAVYEQYF
TRBJ2-7 TRBV19 medium-sized CASSIQPGIYEQYF
TRBJ2-7 TRBV19 NA CASSIDPPICEQYF
TRBJ1-1 TRBV13 NA CASSFREGGTEAFF
TRBJ2-7 TRBV19 medium-sized CASSATQGYEQYF
TRBJ2-3 TRBV5-4 NA CASSLRGTEGTDTQYF
TRBJ2-7 TRBV6-5 medium-sized CASRPWTASGEQYF
TRBJ2-1 TRBV5-1 NA CASSSGLAGYNEQFF
TRBJ2-5 TRBV18 NA CASSLQGRETQYF
TRBJ2-7 TRBV27 medium-sized CASSPRTPYEQYF
TRBJ2-3 TRBV5-1 NA CASSPGAGGPENTQYF
TRBJ1-4 TRBV19 medium-sized CASSIKLGVAANEKLFF
TRBJ1-1 TRBV20-1 NA CSARARGEAFF